This T cell receptor (beta chain) originates from a study of CXCR3-negative and CXCR3-positive naive CD8 T cells. This CDR3 comprises 15 residues. From germline, CDR1 is SGHAT and CDR2 FQNNGV. Findings and limits, study-wide: Comparably high diversity marked both naive subsets, whereas memory CD8+ cells had much lower diversity. The study found more hydrophobic TRB CDR3s in CXCR3-positive naive cells than in CXCR3-negative naive cells.

About this clonotype: Its antigen is currently unknown.

The TRB libraries of cDNA were built by UMI-labeled 5' RACE. TCRdb derives one entry per CDR3 protein from the 5' RACE reads, leaving out DNA. This sample contains over 150,000 distinct CDR3 sequences. V and J are TRBV11-2 and TRBJ2-1; as DNA is missing, the TRBD2 call by TCRdb cannot be tested. This sequence originates from a human donor in good health. Some clones in this sample may be carry-over from other donors' samples. Sequenced: naive CXCR3+ CD8+ T cells from blood. Noted subset: CD45RO-CCR7+CD27+CD95- naive CD8+ T cells expressing CXCR3 (TNR3+). CDR3 region: CASSLAGGEGNEQFF. The complete variable domain, with remaining parts taken from reference TRBV11-2 and TRBJ2-1, reads EAGVAQSPRYKIIEKRQSVAFWCNPISGHATLYWYQQILGQGPKLLIQFQNNGVVDDSQLPKDRFSAERLKGVDSTLKIQPAKLEDSAVYLCASSLAGGEGNEQFFGPGTRLTVL.